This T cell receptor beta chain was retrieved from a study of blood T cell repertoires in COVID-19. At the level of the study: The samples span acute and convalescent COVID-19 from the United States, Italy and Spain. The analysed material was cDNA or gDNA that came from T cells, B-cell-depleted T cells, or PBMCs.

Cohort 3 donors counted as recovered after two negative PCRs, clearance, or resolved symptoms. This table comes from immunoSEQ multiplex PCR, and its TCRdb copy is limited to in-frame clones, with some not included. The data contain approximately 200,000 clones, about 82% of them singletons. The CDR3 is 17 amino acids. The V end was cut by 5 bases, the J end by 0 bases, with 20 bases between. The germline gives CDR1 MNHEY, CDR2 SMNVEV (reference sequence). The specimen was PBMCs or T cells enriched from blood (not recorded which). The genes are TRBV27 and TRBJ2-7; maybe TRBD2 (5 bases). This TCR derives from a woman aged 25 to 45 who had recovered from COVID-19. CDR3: CASSQYLATSSSYEQYF. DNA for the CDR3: TGTGCCAGCAGTCAATACTTAGCGACTTCCTCCTCCTACGAGCAGTACTTC.